What follows are 21 T cell receptor beta chains derived from one specimen sequenced in a study of PD-1 blockade in mismatch repair-deficient tumors (dated by TCRdb to between 2016 and 2019). Receptors were amplified or captured by the immunoSEQ multiplex PCR assay. TCRdb holds this immuneACCESS table with in-frame rearrangements only. Some clones are missing; in checked studies, unresolved V genes explain under half, and the rest has no known cause. The sample table shows tens of thousands of clones, and roughly 80% are seen once. The ten most abundant clones make up roughly 22% of the sample. The specimen was peripheral blood, collected 4 weeks after starting pembrolizumab. The receptors were gathered from an adult with mismatch repair-deficient cancer.

This clone was seen once. The J gene is TRBJ2-7, the V gene TRBV28, with D perhaps given as TRBD1 or TRBD2 (6 bases each). The CDR3 length is 14 residues. V was pared by 2 bases and J by 7 bases, with 15 bases between. Germline CDR1 MDHEN, CDR2 SYDVKM. The CDR3, as DNA: TGTGCCAGCAGTTTAACCGGGGGCGGAGGGGAGCAGTACTTC. Encoded protein: CASSLTGGGGEQYF.

This clone came up a few times. The V gene is TRBV19, the J gene TRBJ2-1; D unresolved. The germline V gene encodes CDR1 LNHDA and CDR2 SQIVND (reference sequence). The CDR3 consists of 14 residues. V lost 4 bases, J lost 4 bases, and 11 bases lay in between. The CDR3 nucleotides are TGTGCCAGTAGTAATTCGGCGGAATACAATGAGCAGTTCTTC. It codes for CASSNSAEYNEQFF.

The V and J genes are TRBV18 and TRBJ2-7; maybe TRBD1 (7 bases). Between the trimmed V and J ends, which lost 6 bases and 7 bases, there was a span of 19 bases. The germline CDR1 and CDR2 sequences are KGHSH and LQKENI. The CDR3 length is 14 residues. The CDR3 DNA reads TGTGCCAGCTCCCCTAACAGGGGAGGTGGAGAGCAGTACTTC. Amino acids: CASSPNRGGGEQYF.

The V gene is TRBV19, the J gene TRBJ2-3; 12 bases match TRBD2. The CDR3 totals 16 residues. The germline V gene encodes CDR1 LNHDA and CDR2 SQIVND (reference sequence). The ends lost 9 bases at V and 5 bases at J; junction bases unmatched: 12. CDR3 residues: CARSHLAGGPRDTQYF. The CDR3 DNA sequence: TGTGCCAGGTCTCACCTAGCGGGAGGGCCAAGAGATACGCAGTATTTT.

The V gene is TRBV6-5, the J gene TRBJ2-5, with D tentatively TRBD1 (5 bases). The V end lost 1 base, the J end lost 7 bases, and 13 bases lay between the germline ends. There are 14 residues in the CDR3. Germline V gives CDR1 MNHEY, CDR2 SVGAGI. The CDR3 DNA follows: TGTGCCAGCAGTTACTTGGAAGGGGTGGGGACCCAGTACTTC. This gives the protein CASSYLEGVGTQYF.

This clone occurred once. DNA for the CDR3: TGTGCCAGCAGCCGAAGCGGGAGGGAAGATACGCAGTATTTT. This encodes CASSRSGREDTQYF. The V gene is TRBV2, the J gene TRBJ2-3; TRBD2 matches at 10 bases. CDR1 is SNHLY, CDR2 FYNNEI, per germline. V lost 6 bases to trimming and J lost 5 bases; unmatched junction nucleotides: 5. The CDR3 length is 14 residues.

The V and J genes are TRBV6-6 and TRBJ1-1; D unclear. This CDR3 region has 12 residues. Germline CDR1 is MNHNY and CDR2 is SVGAGI (reference sequence). Between the trimmed V and J ends, which lost 2 bases and 6 bases, there was a span of 7 bases. The CDR3 DNA reads as TGTGCCAGCAGTTACGGTCTGGCTGAAGCTTTCTTT. It translates to CASSYGLAEAFF.

This chain connects TRBV5-6 to TRBJ2-3, with TRBD2 matching 8 bases. This CDR3 is built from 15 residues. The trim removed 1 base at V and 4 bases at J, leaving 5 bases unmatched. The germline V gene encodes CDR1 SGHDT and CDR2 YYEEEE. CDR3 nucleotide sequence: TGTGCCAGCAGCTTGCCCGGGAGGGTTGCAGATACGCAGTATTTT. Translating it yields CASSLPGRVADTQYF.

This chain joins TRBV12-5 and TRBJ2-3; 8 nucleotides agree with TRBD1. J lost 2 bases, V lost 7 bases, and 11 bases had no gene match. The CDR3 contains 16 residues. The germline gives CDR1 LGHNT, CDR2 FRNRAP. The chain's CDR3 is CASAPVGGQDTDTQYF. CDR3 sequence (DNA): TGTGCTAGTGCCCCGGTAGGGGGACAGGACACAGATACGCAGTATTTT.

J is TRBJ2-4 and V is TRBV7-9; D gene uncertain. V was pared by 2 bases and J by 8 bases, with 7 bases between. CDR3 size: 12 residues. Germline CDR1 and CDR2: SEHNR and FQNEAQ (reference sequence). The CDR3 loop is CASSLSWDIQYF. The CDR3 nucleotides are TGTGCCAGCAGCTTAAGCTGGGACATTCAGTACTTC. The whole variable domain, remainder taken from reference TRBV7-9 and TRBJ2-4, is DTGVSQNPRHKITKRGQNVTFRCDPISEHNRLYWYRQTLGQGPEFLTYFQNEAQLEKSRLLSDRFSAERPKGSFSTLEIQRTEQGDSAMYLCASSLSWDIQYFGAGTRLSVL.

This clone was detected ten times or more. V usage is TRBV9 and J usage is TRBJ2-2, with D tentatively TRBD2 (6 bases). V gave up 0 bases and J gave up 2 bases, with 14 bases separating them. Per the germline V gene, CDR1 is SGDLS and CDR2 is YYNGEE. The CDR3 has 17 amino acids. The CDR3 bases are TGTGCCAGCAGCGTAGGGGGGGACCCTTTCAACACCGGGGAGCTGTTTTTT. The encoded protein is CASSVGGDPFNTGELFF.

The chain combines TRBV6-5 with TRBJ2-7, with D hard to call. The CDR3 loop spans 15 amino acids. Trimming removed 0 bases from V and 5 bases from J, with 14 bases in between. Per the germline V gene, CDR1 is MNHEY and CDR2 is SVGAGI. In DNA form, the CDR3 reads TGTGCCAGCAGTTACTCGATTGGACCTCAAGACGAGCAGTACTTC. As protein: CASSYSIGPQDEQYF.

This clone has a single count. The genes are TRBV13 and TRBJ2-7; D ambiguous. CDR1 is PRHDT and CDR2 is FYEKMQ in the germline V gene (reference sequence). The CDR3 has 13 residues. V was shortened by 4 bases and J by 0 bases, with 7 bases between the two germline ends. The CDR3 spells CASSSDHSYEQYF. CDR3 DNA: TGTGCCAGCAGCTCAGACCACTCCTACGAGCAGTACTTC.

The CDR3 DNA sequence: TGTGCCAGCAGCGTTGGCAATCAGCCCCAGCATTTT. Amino acid sequence: CASSVGNQPQHF. The chain is built from TRBV5-6 and TRBJ1-5; D call uncertain. The CDR3 has 12 residues. Germline V gives CDR1 SGHDT, CDR2 YYEEEE. V was shortened by 4 bases and J by 2 bases, with 4 bases between the two germline ends.

V is TRBV28 and J is TRBJ1-1; possibly TRBD1 for D (5 bases). The CDR3 consists of 14 residues. CDR1 MDHEN and CDR2 SYDVKM come from the germline V gene. V was trimmed by 5 bases and J by 1 base, leaving 11 bases between them. The CDR3 nucleotides read TGTGCCAGCAGTATGGGACTGACGAACACTGAAGCTTTCTTT. Residues: CASSMGLTNTEAFF. Full variable domain (outside the CDR3, taken from reference TRBV28 and TRBJ1-1): DVKVTQSSRYLVKRTGEKVFLECVQDMDHENMFWYRQDPGLGLRLIYFSYDVKMKEKGDIPEGYSVSREKKERFSLILESASTNQTSMYLCASSMGLTNTEAFFGQGTRLTVV.

The chain recombines TRBV6-5 with TRBJ2-7, with D unresolved. Germline loops: CDR1 MNHEY, CDR2 SVGAGI. V was trimmed by 2 bases and J by 6 bases, leaving 8 bases between them. The CDR3 runs to 12 residues. The CDR3 DNA follows: TGTGCCAGCAGTTACCAAACGGGCGAGCAGTACTTC. It translates to CASSYQTGEQYF.

The chain recombines TRBV15 with TRBJ2-3; 11 bases map to TRBD2. Germline-derived CDR1 and CDR2 are LNHNV and YYDKDF (reference sequence). The CDR3 loop spans 17 amino acids. Germline trimming cut 0 bases from V and 0 bases from J; bases unmatched to any gene: 2. The DNA for the CDR3 is TGTGCCACCAGCAGAGATAGCGGGAGGGTTAGCACAGATACGCAGTATTTT. Translating it yields CATSRDSGRVSTDTQYF.

This clone was counted a few times. The CDR3 reads CASSQEGGSSYEQYF. The CDR3 DNA reads TGTGCCAGCAGCCAAGAAGGCGGGAGCTCCTACGAGCAGTACTTC. V gene TRBV4-2 combines with J gene TRBJ2-7; 7 positions agree with TRBD2. This CDR3 has 15 residues. Germline trimming cut 0 bases from V and 0 bases from J; bases unmatched to any gene: 2. CDR1 LGHNA and CDR2 YNFKEQ come from the germline V gene.

The chain is built from TRBV2 and TRBJ1-1; D not resolved. The CDR3 sequence is 15 residues long. Germline CDR1 and CDR2: SNHLY and FYNNEI. The V end lost 6 bases, the J end lost 4 bases, and 18 bases lay between the germline ends. The CDR3 region has the DNA TGTGCCAGCAGAAGGTCAGGTGAAATTAGCACTGAAGCTTTCTTT. This codes for CASRRSGEISTEAFF.

The genes are TRBV29-1 and TRBJ2-1; 10 bases match TRBD2. In germline, CDR1 is SQVTM, CDR2 ANQGSEA. The CDR3 length is 18 residues. V lost 3 bases and J lost 4; bases outside the gene matches: 15. CDR3: CSVDGLAGEAGLYNEQFF. In DNA, the CDR3 is TGCAGCGTTGATGGGCTAGCGGGAGAGGCTGGGTTATACAATGAGCAGTTCTTC.

This chain joins TRBV10-1 and TRBJ2-1, with 7 bases identical to TRBD1. The length of the CDR3 is 15 residues. Germline loops: CDR1 WNHNN, CDR2 SYGVQD (reference sequence). V lost 2 bases and J lost 4; bases outside the gene matches: 5. The CDR3 is CASSEDRASYNEQFF. The CDR3 DNA reads as TGCGCCAGCAGTGAGGACAGGGCCTCTTACAATGAGCAGTTCTTC.